This T cell receptor beta chain came from a study of beta chain features in type 1 diabetes. Whole-study results and caveats: Within the patient group, naive, central memory and Treg TCRB repertoires appeared more similar to each other than within healthy donors.

This clone was seen only a few times. Antigen unknown. Germline V gene lookup returns CDR1 SGHAT and CDR2 FQNNGV. The V and J ends lost 4 bases and 1 base respectively, with 12 bases between them. There are 15 residues in the CDR3. All of the isolated RNA was reverse transcribed, so expressed TCRB transcripts were sequenced. The method was immunoSEQ multiplex PCR; TCRdb's version includes in-frame clones alone and lacks a portion of them. The repertoire has about 900,000 clones, 15% to 20% of them found once; the top ten carry around 0.02%. Source material: naive CD4+ T cells from blood. This receptor was identified in a woman in her late teens or twenties in good health. V is TRBV11-2 and J is TRBJ2-3, with D perhaps given as TRBD1 or TRBD2 (5 bases each). As DNA, the CDR3 is TGTGCCAGCAGCTACCGGGACGGACGCACAGATACGCAGTATTTT. Its protein is CASSYRDGRTDTQYF.